The clone carrying this T cell receptor beta chain was observed a few times. The sample is drawn from a study of blood T cell repertoires in COVID-19. Across the whole study: COVID-19 samples, acute and convalescent, were from the United States, Italy and Spain. PBMCs, B-cell-depleted T cells, or T cells provided the cDNA or gDNA that made up the material.

Authors' methods: Estimation of nucleated cell counts relied on the amplification of reference gene primers. Assay used: immunoSEQ multiplex PCR; TCRdb lists only in-frame clones, some missing. V, J and clone size reflect that table, while D and trimming were determined from the DNA. This sample has about 28,000 clones, with less than 80% found just once. J was trimmed by 6 bases and V by 2 bases; bases with no gene match: 13. There are 15 residues in the CDR3. Germline CDR1 GTSNPN, CDR2 SVGIG (reference sequence). The V and J genes are TRBV30 and TRBJ2-7; 7 bases match TRBD2. The specimen sequenced was peripheral blood. The sequence came from a boy aged 2 to 10 with active or convalescent COVID-19. CDR3 protein: CAWSRLAPTTAEQYF. The CDR3 nucleotides are TGTGCCTGGAGTCGACTAGCCCCGACTACGGCCGAGCAGTACTTC.